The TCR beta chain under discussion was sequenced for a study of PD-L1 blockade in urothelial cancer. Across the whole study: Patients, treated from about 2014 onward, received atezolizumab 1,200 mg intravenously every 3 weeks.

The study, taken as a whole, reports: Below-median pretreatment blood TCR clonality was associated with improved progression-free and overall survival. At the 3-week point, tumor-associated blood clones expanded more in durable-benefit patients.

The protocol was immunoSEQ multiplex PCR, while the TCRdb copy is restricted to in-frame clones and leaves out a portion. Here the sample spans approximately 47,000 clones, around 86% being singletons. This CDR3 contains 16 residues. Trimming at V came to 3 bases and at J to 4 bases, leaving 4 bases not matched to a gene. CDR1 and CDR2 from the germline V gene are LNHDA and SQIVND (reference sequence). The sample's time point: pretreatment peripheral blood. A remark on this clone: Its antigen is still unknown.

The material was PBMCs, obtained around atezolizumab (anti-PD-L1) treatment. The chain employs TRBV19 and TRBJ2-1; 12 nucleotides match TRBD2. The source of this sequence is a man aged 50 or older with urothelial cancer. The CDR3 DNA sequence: TGTGCCAGTAGTATCGGACTAGCGGGATTATACAATGAGCAGTTCTTC. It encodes CASSIGLAGLYNEQFF.